This T cell receptor (beta chain) stems from a study of shared clonotypes between healthy human individuals. Overall study: CD4 naive and memory got three plates each, CD8 naive two, CD8 memory one. Findings and limits, study-wide: Among the subsets, naive ones generally showed larger estimated richness than memory ones.

The CDR3 covers 20 residues. V shed 1 base and J 5 bases; nucleotides not matched to a gene: 18. CDR1 MGHRA and CDR2 YSYEKL come from the germline V gene. Worth noting for this clone: Its target is unknown.

The naive CD8 fraction comprised CD45RO-negative cells positively selected for CCR7 and excluded terminally differentiated effector memory CD45RA+ cells. Every donor was a Caucasian adult from Nashville, Tennessee. In the authors' methods: ImmunoSEQ sequences covered only the junction and lacked quality scores; filtering therefore differed. Sequenced by immunoSEQ multiplex PCR; TCRdb stores in-frame clones only, minus some. V, J and clone size reflect that table, while D and trimming were determined from the DNA. The sample has around 1.9 million clones, 93% seen once; the top ten hold under 2%. The TCR sequence derives from a man between 18 and 35 years old in good health. Some clones in this sample may be carry-over from other donors' samples. The material sequenced was naive CD8+ T cells from PBMCs. This chain uses TRBV4-1 with TRBJ2-5; 11 bases agree with TRBD2. The CDR3 nucleotides read TGCGCCAGCAGCCAAGCCATCCCTACCCTTAGCGGGAGGGTGAACGAGACCCAGTACTTC. Amino acid sequence: CASSQAIPTLSGRVNETQYF.